The 26 T cell receptor beta chains listed next were all sequenced from one sample in a study of blood T cells in healthy people across ages. The authors ran a second PCR of 7 to 11 cycles using a sample-barcoded 5' primer and a J-beta primer mix. TCRdb processed the 5' RACE reads anew with MiXCR; each CDR3 protein has one entry. This sample has fewer than 2,000,000 distinct CDR3 sequences; about 39% occur once, and the top ten carry 23%. The source material was blood. The receptors were gathered from a human donor in good health.

This clonotype was counted a few times. The J gene is TRBJ2-5, the V gene TRBV5-8; no reliable D call. The V and J ends lost 5 bases and 4 bases respectively, with 18 bases between them. The CDR3 spans 15 residues. The germline gives CDR1 SGHTS, CDR2 YDEGEE. The CDR3 nucleotides are TGTGCCAGCAGGCTGATGGGAAGGCCACGAGAGACCCAGTACTTC. It translates to CASRLMGRPRETQYF. Using reference TRBV5-8 and TRBJ2-5 for the parts outside the CDR3, the full variable domain is EAGVTQSPTHLIKTRGQQATLRCSPISGHTSVYWYQQALGLGLQFLLWYDEGEERNRGNFPPRFSGRQFPNYSSELNVNALELEDSALYLCASRLMGRPRETQYFGPGTRLLVL.

The rearrangement links TRBV7-2 to TRBJ2-1; 8 nucleotides match TRBD2. Germline V gene data show CDR1 as SGHTA and CDR2 as FQGNSA. V shed 3 bases and J 4 bases; nucleotides not matched to a gene: 8. The CDR3 contains 16 residues. CDR3 amino acids: CASSFYAGGSYNEQFF. CDR3 coding DNA: TGTGCCAGCAGCTTTTATGCGGGGGGCTCATACAATGAGCAGTTCTTC.

The chain employs TRBV20-1 and TRBJ2-5, with D perhaps TRBD1 or TRBD2 (5 bases each). Germline lookup yields CDR1 DFQATT and CDR2 SNEGSKA (reference sequence). Trimming pared 5 bases from V and 2 bases from J, leaving 24 bases between. There are 17 residues in the CDR3. The CDR3 bases are TGCAGTGCTCTATCCGGGACCTTCTCCGGGCCGCAAGAGACCCAGTACTTC. This codes for CSALSGTFSGPQETQYF.

This clonotype appeared a few times. The CDR3 region has the DNA TGTGCCAGCAGCTTAGTGGGAGCGAGACAGGTCATCCGACCCCAGCATTTT. Protein sequence: CASSLVGARQVIRPQHF. The J gene is TRBJ1-5, the V gene TRBV7-2, with a weak D call TRBD1 (6 bases). V lost 1 base to trimming and J lost 10 bases, with 23 bases between them. This CDR3 comprises 17 residues. CDR1 is SGHTA and CDR2 is FQGNSA in the germline V gene.

This clonotype was seen a handful of times. The gene calls are TRBV20-1 and TRBJ1-4; TRBD1 agrees at 9 bases. Trimming at V came to 0 bases and at J to 13 bases, leaving 15 bases not matched to a gene. There are 16 residues in the CDR3. Germline assignment: CDR1 DFQATT and CDR2 SNEGSKA (reference sequence). The CDR3 here is CSARDGWGQGSRGLFF. DNA for the CDR3: TGCAGTGCTAGAGATGGTTGGGGACAGGGATCTAGGGGACTGTTTTTT.

The chain recombines TRBV11-2 with TRBJ2-7, with D possibly being TRBD1 (7 bases). The CDR3 spans 15 residues. Germline lookup yields CDR1 SGHAT and CDR2 FQNNGV. V lost 3 bases to trimming and J lost 3 bases, with 15 bases between them. CDR3 loop: CASSFHQGGSYEQYF. The DNA for the CDR3 is TGTGCCAGCAGCTTTCATCAGGGGGGAAGCTACGAGCAGTACTTC.

The chain is built from TRBV24-1 and TRBJ2-5, with TRBD1 matching over 12 bases. V shed 4 bases and J 5 bases; nucleotides not matched to a gene: 13. Germline lookup yields CDR1 KGHDR and CDR2 SFDVKD. The CDR3 runs to 18 residues. Here the CDR3 reads CATSDLNPGTGGEETQYF. The CDR3 region has the DNA TGTGCCACCAGTGACTTAAACCCCGGGACAGGGGGCGAGGAGACCCAGTACTTC.

The chain couples TRBV20-1 to TRBJ2-7; D ambiguous. In germline, CDR1 is DFQATT, CDR2 SNEGSKA (reference sequence). The CDR3 runs to 10 residues. V was shortened by 5 bases and J by 3 bases, with 5 bases between the two germline ends. For the CDR3, the DNA is TGCAGTGCTGGTCACTACGAGCAGTACTTC. This gives the protein CSAGHYEQYF.

The chain combines TRBV6-5 with TRBJ2-2; D call uncertain. V lost 3 bases, J lost 4 bases, and 9 bases lay in between. Per the germline V gene, CDR1 is MNHEY and CDR2 is SVGAGI. The CDR3 is 14 residues long. For the CDR3, the DNA is TGTGCCAGCAGTTATCAAACACTCACCGGGGAGCTGTTTTTT. This encodes CASSYQTLTGELFF.

The V gene is TRBV5-1, the J gene TRBJ2-3; TRBD2 is a possible D gene (6 bases). There are 15 residues in the CDR3. The germline V gene has CDR1 SGHRS and CDR2 YFSETQ. V was clipped by 0 bases and J by 3 bases, with 11 bases between them. The CDR3 loop reads CASSLETGVTDTQYF. Written as DNA, the CDR3 is TGCGCCAGCAGCTTGGAGACGGGAGTTACAGATACGCAGTATTTT.

This clonotype was counted once. V usage is TRBV7-9 and J usage is TRBJ1-2; D remains ambiguous. The CDR3 is made up of 17 amino acids. Trimming shortened V by 6 bases and J by 0 bases, and 20 bases separated the two germline ends. Germline CDR1 reads SEHNR; CDR2 reads FQNEAQ (reference sequence). This CDR3 reads CASRLNAVRYTNYGYTF. DNA for the CDR3: TGTGCCAGCAGACTAAATGCGGTCAGGTATACTAACTATGGCTACACCTTC. Drawing the rest from reference TRBV7-9 and TRBJ1-2, the complete variable domain is DTGVSQNPRHKITKRGQNVTFRCDPISEHNRLYWYRQTLGQGPEFLTYFQNEAQLEKSRLLSDRFSAERPKGSFSTLEIQRTEQGDSAMYLCASRLNAVRYTNYGYTFGSGTRLTVV.

V and J are TRBV29-1 and TRBJ2-6; no definite D call. Germline CDR1 SQVTM, CDR2 ANQGSEA. Trimming shortened V by 7 bases and J by 3 bases, and 13 bases separated the two germline ends. The CDR3 is 14 amino acids. CDR3 residues: CSALSRGGANVLTF. For the CDR3, the DNA is TGCAGCGCTCTCAGTCGCGGTGGGGCCAACGTCCTGACTTTC.

This clonotype was recorded many times. V gene TRBV28 combines with J gene TRBJ2-7, with D hard to call. Germline CDR1 reads MDHEN; CDR2 reads SYDVKM. The CDR3 contains 12 residues. Between the trimmed V and J ends, which lost 2 bases and 2 bases, there was a span of 4 bases. The CDR3 sequence is CASSLRPYEQYF. CDR3 bases: TGTGCCAGCAGTTTAAGGCCCTACGAGCAGTACTTC.

The chain links TRBV18 to TRBJ2-3; 11 nucleotides agree with TRBD2. This CDR3 region has 17 residues. Germline V gene data show CDR1 as KGHSH and CDR2 as LQKENI. V gave up 3 bases and J gave up 0 bases; unmatched junction bases: 5. In DNA, the CDR3 is TGTGCCAGCTCACCGTTAACTAGCGGGGGCAGCACAGATACGCAGTATTTT. Translating it yields CASSPLTSGGSTDTQYF.

As for this clonotype: The junction and the germline gene differ at one end; a read error may be behind it. The chain combines TRBV27 with TRBJ1-5, with D tentatively TRBD1 (6 bases). This CDR3 contains 16 residues. Germline loops: CDR1 MNHEY, CDR2 SMNVEV (reference sequence). DNA of the CDR3: TGTGCCAGCAGTTTAGGTCCGGGGGCGGTTTATCAGCCCCTGCATTTT. Amino acids: CASSLGPGAVYQPLHF.

The chain employs TRBV28 and TRBJ2-6; D assignment may be TRBD1 or TRBD2 (5 bases each). The CDR3 loop spans 19 amino acids. CDR1 and CDR2 from the germline V gene are MDHEN and SYDVKM. Deletions cut 1 base from V and 2 bases from J, with 18 bases between. CDR3 protein: CASSLLFLGVGAGANVLTF. CDR3 in DNA: TGTGCCAGCAGTTTATTATTCCTAGGGGTCGGGGCTGGGGCCAACGTCCTGACTTTC. The full variable domain, rest sourced from reference TRBV28 and TRBJ2-6, is DVKVTQSSRYLVKRTGEKVFLECVQDMDHENMFWYRQDPGLGLRLIYFSYDVKMKEKGDIPEGYSVSREKKERFSLILESASTNQTSMYLCASSLLFLGVGAGANVLTFGAGSRLTVL.

The chain joins TRBV3-1 to TRBJ2-1; TRBD1 agrees at 9 bases. CDR1 and CDR2 (germline): LGHDT, YNNKEL (reference sequence). This CDR3 spans 15 amino acids. V gave up 4 bases and J gave up 13 bases; unmatched junction bases: 14. CDR3 sequence: CASSPLATGGETQFF. The CDR3 DNA reads as TGTGCCAGCAGCCCCCTCGCGACAGGGGGAGAGACCCAGTTCTTC.

This clonotype was found a few times. This chain connects TRBV4-1 to TRBJ2-7; 10 bases line up with TRBD2. With V trimmed by 2 bases and J by 2 bases, 0 bases remained unmatched. The CDR3 is 14 residues long. Germline lookup yields CDR1 MGHRA and CDR2 YSYEKL. CDR3 nucleotides: TGCGCCAGCAGCCAACTAGCGGGGGCCTACGAGCAGTACTTC. It specifies CASSQLAGAYEQYF.

The sample holds a few counts of this clonotype. The CDR3 coding sequence is TGTGCCAGCAGTTCCTCCGGGGACAGAGACTCCTACGAGCAGTACTTC. Amino acids: CASSSSGDRDSYEQYF. J is TRBJ2-7 and V is TRBV28, with 7 bases aligning to TRBD1. The CDR3 extends over 16 amino acids. CDR1 and CDR2 (germline): MDHEN, SYDVKM. V shed 4 bases, J shed 0 bases, and the junction held 9 bases outside the gene matches.

This clonotype was recorded a few times. The chain carries TRBV12-3 or TRBV12-4 and TRBJ1-4; D call uncertain. V lost 3 bases, J lost 10 bases, and 15 bases lay in between. CDR3 length: 14 residues. Here the CDR3 DNA reads TGTGCCAGCAGTTTTCGGTCAACCCTGGGAAAACTGTTTTTT. It specifies CASSFRSTLGKLFF.

The count of this clonotype is one. The J gene is TRBJ2-1, the V gene TRBV7-3; 7 bases line up with TRBD2. The germline gives CDR1 SGHTA, CDR2 FQGTGA. J was trimmed by 1 base and V by 8 bases; bases with no gene match: 5. CDR3 length: 14 amino acids. CDR3 bases: TGTGCCAGCGGGGTACTAGCGTCCTACAATGAGCAGTTCTTC. Protein product: CASGVLASYNEQFF.

The chain uses TRBV7-2 and TRBJ1-5, with a weak D call TRBD1 (6 bases). Germline CDR1 SGHTA, CDR2 FQGNSA. Trimming cost V 3 bases and J 0 bases, with 21 bases left between them. CDR3 length: 19 residues. DNA for the CDR3: TGTGCCAGCAGCTTCCGCACACAGGGAAGTAGTGGTAGCAATCAGCCCCAGCATTTT. Amino acid sequence: CASSFRTQGSSGSNQPQHF. Full variable domain (remainder filled in from reference TRBV7-2 and TRBJ1-5): GAGVSQSPSNKVTEKGKDVELRCDPISGHTALYWYRQSLGQGLEFLIYFQGNSAPDKSGLPSDRFSAERTGGSVSTLTIQRTQQEDSAVYLCASSFRTQGSSGSNQPQHFGDGTRLSIL.

V is TRBV7-2 and J is TRBJ2-7; a weak D match, TRBD1 (6 bases). Germline V CDR1 and CDR2: SGHTA, FQGNSA. The CDR3 has 15 residues. Trimming removed 6 bases at V and 1 base at J, with 16 bases between. This CDR3 is CASSLASGQSYEQYF. The DNA of the CDR3 is TGTGCCAGCAGTCTTGCCTCGGGACAATCCTACGAGCAGTACTTC. Filled out from reference TRBV7-2 and TRBJ2-7, the complete variable domain reads GAGVSQSPSNKVTEKGKDVELRCDPISGHTALYWYRQSLGQGLEFLIYFQGNSAPDKSGLPSDRFSAERTGGSVSTLTIQRTQQEDSAVYLCASSLASGQSYEQYFGPGTRLTVT.

This clonotype showed up just a few times. This sequence joins TRBV15 and TRBJ1-5; D might be TRBD1 (5 bases). The CDR3 length is 15 residues. The germline V gene has CDR1 LNHNV and CDR2 YYDKDF (reference sequence). V lost 1 base, J lost 6 bases, and 13 bases lay in between. The DNA of the CDR3 is TGTGCCACCAGCAGAGGCGCAGGGCAAGGTCAGCCCCAGCATTTT. Its translation: CATSRGAGQGQPQHF. Supplemented by reference TRBV15 and TRBJ1-5, the full variable domain reads DAMVIQNPRYQVTQFGKPVTLSCSQTLNHNVMYWYQQKSSQAPKLLFHYYDKDFNNEADTPDNFQSRRPNTSFCFLDIRSPGLGDTAMYLCATSRGAGQGQPQHFGDGTRLSIL.

The rearrangement uses TRBV5-1 and TRBJ2-5, with D possibly being TRBD2 (6 bases). V lost 1 base and J 5 bases, leaving 18 bases between the germline ends. This CDR3 region has 16 residues. The germline V gene encodes CDR1 SGHRS and CDR2 YFSETQ. The DNA of the CDR3 is TGCGCCAGCAGCTTGCCGGAGGGTTCAGGTCAGGAGACCCAGTACTTC. Translating it yields CASSLPEGSGQETQYF.

The CDR3 DNA reads as TGTGCCAGCAGCCAAGGACTAGCGGGGTGGGACTACGAGCAGTACTTC. Translating it yields CASSQGLAGWDYEQYF. This chain connects TRBV14 to TRBJ2-7; 11 bases line up with TRBD2. The germline V gene encodes CDR1 SGHDN and CDR2 FVKESK. V lost 1 base to trimming and J lost 3 bases; unmatched junction nucleotides: 5. The CDR3 length is 16 residues. Full variable domain (remainder filled in from reference TRBV14 and TRBJ2-7): EAGVTQFPSHSVIEKGQTVTLRCDPISGHDNLYWYRRVMGKEIKFLLHFVKESKQDESGMPNNRFLAERTGGTYSTLKVQPAELEDSGVYFCASSQGLAGWDYEQYFGPGTRLTVT.